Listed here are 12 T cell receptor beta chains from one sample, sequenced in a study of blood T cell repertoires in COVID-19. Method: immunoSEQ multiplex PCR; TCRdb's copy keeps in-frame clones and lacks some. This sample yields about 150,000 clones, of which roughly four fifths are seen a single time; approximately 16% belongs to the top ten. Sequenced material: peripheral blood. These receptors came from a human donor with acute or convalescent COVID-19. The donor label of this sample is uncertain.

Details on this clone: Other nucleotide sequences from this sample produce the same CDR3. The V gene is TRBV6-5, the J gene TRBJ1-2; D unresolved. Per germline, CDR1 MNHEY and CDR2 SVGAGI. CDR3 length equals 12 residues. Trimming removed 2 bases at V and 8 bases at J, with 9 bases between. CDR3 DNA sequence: TGTGCCAGCAGTTACAAGGGAGAGGGCTACACCTTC. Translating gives CASSYKGEGYTF.

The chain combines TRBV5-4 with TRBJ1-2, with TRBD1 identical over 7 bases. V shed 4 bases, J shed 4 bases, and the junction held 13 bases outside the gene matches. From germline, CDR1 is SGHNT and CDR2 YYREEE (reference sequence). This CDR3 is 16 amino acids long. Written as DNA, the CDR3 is TGTGCCAGCAGCCTCCCCCGACAGGGAGGAGGCTATGGCTACACCTTC. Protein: CASSLPRQGGGYGYTF.

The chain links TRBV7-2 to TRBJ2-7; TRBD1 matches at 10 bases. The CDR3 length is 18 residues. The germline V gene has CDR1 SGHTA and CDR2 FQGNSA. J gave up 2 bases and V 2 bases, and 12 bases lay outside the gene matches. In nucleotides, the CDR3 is TGTGCCAGCAGCTTAAAGGTATACGGACAGGGGGGCACCTACGAGCAGTACTTC. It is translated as CASSLKVYGQGGTYEQYF. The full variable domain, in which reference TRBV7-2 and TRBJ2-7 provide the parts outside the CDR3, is GAGVSQSPSNKVTEKGKDVELRCDPISGHTALYWYRQSLGQGLEFLIYFQGNSAPDKSGLPSDRFSAERTGGSVSTLTIQRTQQEDSAVYLCASSLKVYGQGGTYEQYFGPGTRLTVT.

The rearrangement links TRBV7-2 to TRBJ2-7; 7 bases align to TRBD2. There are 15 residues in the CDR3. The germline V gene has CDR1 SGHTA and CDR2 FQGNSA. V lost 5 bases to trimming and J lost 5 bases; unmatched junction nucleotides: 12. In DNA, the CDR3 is TGTGCCAGCAGCCTTCCGGGGGGAGCAGTTCACGAGCAGTACTTC. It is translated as CASSLPGGAVHEQYF.

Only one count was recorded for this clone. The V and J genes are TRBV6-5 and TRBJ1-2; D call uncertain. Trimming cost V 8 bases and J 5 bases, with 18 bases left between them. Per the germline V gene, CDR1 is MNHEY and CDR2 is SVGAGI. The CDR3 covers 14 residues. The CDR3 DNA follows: TGTGCCAGCTTGACCGGGAGCCGAGGGTATGGCTACACCTTC. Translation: CASLTGSRGYGYTF.

This CDR3 reads CASSQEAGEPNYGYTF. The CDR3 DNA sequence: TGTGCCAGCAGCCAAGAGGCAGGGGAACCCAACTATGGCTACACCTTC. This sequence joins TRBV4-2 and TRBJ1-2; the D gene is possibly TRBD1 (6 bases). V gave up 0 bases and J gave up 2 bases, with 13 bases separating them. Germline V gene sequence: CDR1 LGHNA, CDR2 YNFKEQ. The CDR3 runs to 16 residues.

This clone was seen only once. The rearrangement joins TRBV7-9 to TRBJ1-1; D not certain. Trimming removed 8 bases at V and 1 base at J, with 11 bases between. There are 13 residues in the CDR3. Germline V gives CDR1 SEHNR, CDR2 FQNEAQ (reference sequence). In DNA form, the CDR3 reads TGTGCCAGCGCGGAGGAGGGGAACACTGAAGCTTTCTTT. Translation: CASAEEGNTEAFF.

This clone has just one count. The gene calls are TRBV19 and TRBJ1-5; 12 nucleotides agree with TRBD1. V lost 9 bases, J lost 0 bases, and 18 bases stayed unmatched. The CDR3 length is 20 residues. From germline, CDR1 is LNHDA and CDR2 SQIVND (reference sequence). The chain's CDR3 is CASRPGRGQGAQYSNQPQHF. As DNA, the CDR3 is TGTGCCAGCCGGCCAGGTAGGGGACAGGGGGCCCAGTATAGCAATCAGCCCCAGCATTTT.

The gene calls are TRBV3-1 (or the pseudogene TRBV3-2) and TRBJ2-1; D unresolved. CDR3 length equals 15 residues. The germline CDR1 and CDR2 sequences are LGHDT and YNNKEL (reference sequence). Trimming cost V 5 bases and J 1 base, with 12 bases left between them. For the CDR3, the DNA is TGTGCCAGCAGCAAAGGCGTAGATTCCTACAATGAGCAGTTCTTC. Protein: CASSKGVDSYNEQFF.

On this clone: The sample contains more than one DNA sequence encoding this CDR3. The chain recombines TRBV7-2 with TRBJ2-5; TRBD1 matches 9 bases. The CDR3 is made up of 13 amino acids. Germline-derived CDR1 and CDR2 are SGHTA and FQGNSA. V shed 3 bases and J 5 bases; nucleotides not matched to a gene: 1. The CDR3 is CASSFTGGETQYF. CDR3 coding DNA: TGTGCCAGCAGCTTCACAGGGGGCGAGACCCAGTACTTC.

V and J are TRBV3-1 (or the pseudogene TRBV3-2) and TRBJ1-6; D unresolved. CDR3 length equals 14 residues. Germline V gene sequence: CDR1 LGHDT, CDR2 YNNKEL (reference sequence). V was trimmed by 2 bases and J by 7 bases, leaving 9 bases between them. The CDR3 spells CASSQNGVNSPLHF. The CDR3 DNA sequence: TGTGCCAGCAGCCAAAATGGAGTGAATTCACCCCTCCACTTT.

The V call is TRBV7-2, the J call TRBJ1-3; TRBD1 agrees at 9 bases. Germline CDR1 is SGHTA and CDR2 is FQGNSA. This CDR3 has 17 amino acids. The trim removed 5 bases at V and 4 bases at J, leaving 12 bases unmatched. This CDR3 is CASSPMGGQGRGNTIYF. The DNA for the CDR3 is TGTGCCAGCAGCCCTATGGGGGGACAGGGAAGAGGAAACACCATATATTTT.